This TCR beta chain was observed in a study of control samples from healthy donors and cancer patients. This clone was found once. The assay was immunoSEQ multiplex PCR, and TCRdb's table has in-frame clones only and misses some. The data hold around 150,000 clones, with 96% observed a single time. V was clipped by 0 bases and J by 4 bases, with 0 bases between them. The CDR3 extends over 11 amino acids. CDR1 and CDR2 from the germline V gene are MNHEY and SMNVEV (reference sequence). This clonotype originated in a woman aged 25-40 years in good health. Sequences were obtained from blood. The V and J genes are TRBV27 and TRBJ2-5; unclear D gene. The CDR3 DNA follows: TGTGCCAGCAGTTTATCAGAGACCCAGTACTTC. It specifies CASSLSETQYF.